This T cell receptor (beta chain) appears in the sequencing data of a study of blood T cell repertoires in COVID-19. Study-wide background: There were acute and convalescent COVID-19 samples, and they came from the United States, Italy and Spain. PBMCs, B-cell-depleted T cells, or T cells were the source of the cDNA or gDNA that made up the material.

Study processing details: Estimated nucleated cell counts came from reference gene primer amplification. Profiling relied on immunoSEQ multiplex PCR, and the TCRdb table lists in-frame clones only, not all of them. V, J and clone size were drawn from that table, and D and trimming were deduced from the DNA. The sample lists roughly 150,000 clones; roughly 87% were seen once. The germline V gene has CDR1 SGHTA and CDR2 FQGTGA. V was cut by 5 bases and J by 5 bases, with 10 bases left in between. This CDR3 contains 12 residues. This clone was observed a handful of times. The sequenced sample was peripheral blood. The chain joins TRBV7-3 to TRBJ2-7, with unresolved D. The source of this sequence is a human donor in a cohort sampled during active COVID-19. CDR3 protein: CASSPLRDEQYF. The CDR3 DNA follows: TGTGCCAGCAGCCCCCTCCGAGACGAGCAGTACTTC. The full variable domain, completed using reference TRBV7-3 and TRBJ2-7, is GAGVSQTPSNKVTEKGKYVELRCDPISGHTALYWYRQSLGQGPEFLIYFQGTGAADDSGLPNDRFFAVRPEGSVSTLKIQRTERGDSAVYLCASSPLRDEQYFGPGTRLTVT.